Below, one T cell receptor beta chain is given with its context. PCR primers comprised 60 Vbeta and 13 Jbeta primers. Sequenced by immunoSEQ multiplex PCR; TCRdb stores in-frame clones only, minus some. Altogether 150,000 to 200,000 clones are present, 70% to 90% being singletons, with the ten largest covering roughly 2.1%. The data derive from a study of cytomegalovirus exposure and HLA in healthy donors. Germline loops: CDR1 KGHSH, CDR2 LQKENI. Trimming cost V 4 bases and J 5 bases; bases outside gene matches: 6. This CDR3 contains 14 residues. The sample consisted of PBMCs. The receptor comes from a man younger than 35 in good health and CMV-seropositive. This chain joins TRBV18 and TRBJ2-7; the match to TRBD1 covers 9 bases. CDR3 DNA sequence: TGTGCCAGCTCACTGGGACAGGGTTTGAACGAGCAGTACTTC. This codes for CASSLGQGLNEQYF.